A single sample is the source of the 23 T cell receptor beta chains below, sequenced in a study of blood T cell repertoires in COVID-19 (dated by TCRdb to about 2020). Libraries came from the immunoSEQ multiplex PCR assay. Not all clones reach the TCRdb copy of this immuneACCESS table, which keeps in-frame sequences only. Checked studies attribute under half of the gap to unresolved V genes and leave the rest unexplained. Within this sample are just under 350,000 clones, with 87% of them counted one time only. Roughly 6.3% of the sample rests with the top ten. Source material: peripheral blood. These receptors were obtained from a woman aged 50 to 60 with COVID-19, enrolled during active disease.

This rearrangement joins TRBV7-9 to TRBJ1-5, with D perhaps TRBD1 (6 bases). Trimming left V 1 base short and J 2 bases short, with 12 bases between. The CDR3 runs 16 residues. CDR1 is SEHNR and CDR2 is FQNEAQ in the germline V gene (reference sequence). The CDR3 loop reads CASSLGSGAGNQPQHF. The DNA of the CDR3 is TGTGCCAGCAGCTTAGGATCAGGGGCTGGCAATCAGCCCCAGCATTTT.

The V call is TRBV5-1, the J call TRBJ1-4; 9 bases are shared with TRBD1. The germline gives CDR1 SGHRS, CDR2 YFSETQ. This CDR3 region has 15 residues. Germline trimming cut 0 bases from V and 7 bases from J; bases unmatched to any gene: 4. CDR3: CASSLVGQGSEKLFF. The CDR3 coding sequence is TGCGCCAGCAGCTTGGTGGGACAGGGAAGTGAAAAACTGTTTTTT.

The chain has TRBV4-2 and TRBJ2-5; D possibly corresponds to TRBD1 (5 bases). Looked up from germline, CDR1 is LGHNA and CDR2 is YNFKEQ. V gave up 0 bases and J gave up 5 bases, with 16 bases separating them. The length of the CDR3 is 16 residues. For the CDR3, the DNA is TGTGCCAGCAGCCAAGATTTAGGGGCCGCATATGAGACCCAGTACTTC. This gives the protein CASSQDLGAAYETQYF.

The chain carries TRBV6-5 and TRBJ2-3, with 7 bases aligning to TRBD2. Germline CDR1 and CDR2: MNHEY and SVGAGI. Trimming at V came to 6 bases and at J to 5 bases, leaving 8 bases not matched to a gene. This CDR3 has 14 amino acids. The CDR3 spells CASRPNRGEDTQYF. The CDR3 DNA reads TGTGCCAGCAGGCCCAACCGGGGGGAAGATACGCAGTATTTT.

This chain's CDR3 is CASSLTAGEQYF. The CDR3 coding sequence is TGTGCCAGCAGCTTAACGGCAGGGGAGCAGTACTTC. The rearrangement links TRBV11-2 to TRBJ2-7, with a weak D call TRBD1 (5 bases). V lost 2 bases, J lost 7 bases, and 9 bases lay in between. The germline V gene has CDR1 SGHAT and CDR2 FQNNGV. The CDR3 has 12 residues. Full variable domain (missing parts from reference TRBV11-2 and TRBJ2-7): EAGVAQSPRYKIIEKRQSVAFWCNPISGHATLYWYQQILGQGPKLLIQFQNNGVVDDSQLPKDRFSAERLKGVDSTLKIQPAKLEDSAVYLCASSLTAGEQYFGPGTRLTVT.

This chain connects TRBV12-3 or TRBV12-4 to TRBJ1-1; D is unresolved. The CDR3 loop spans 13 amino acids. The germline V and J ends were trimmed by 3 bases and 6 bases, with 11 bases remaining between them. The CDR3 bases are TGTGCCAGCAGTTTTAATCGGGGTTCTGAAGCTTTCTTT. This sequence encodes CASSFNRGSEAFF.

The chain employs TRBV14 and TRBJ2-5, with 7 bases matching TRBD1. The CDR3 has 14 residues. From germline, CDR1 is SGHDN and CDR2 FVKESK. J was trimmed by 2 bases and V by 4 bases; bases with no gene match: 4. CDR3 nucleotide sequence: TGTGCCAGCAGCCCTGGACAGGTACAAGAGACCCAGTACTTC. Translated, it gives CASSPGQVQETQYF.

The chain links TRBV10-3 to TRBJ2-7; 7 positions agree with TRBD1. This CDR3 is built from 14 residues. Unmatched junction bases numbered 5, after V lost 6 bases and J lost 0 bases. Per the germline V gene, CDR1 is ENHRY and CDR2 is SYGVKD. DNA for the CDR3: TGTGCCATCAGCCAGGGGGTTAACTCCTACGAGCAGTACTTC. The encoded protein is CAISQGVNSYEQYF.

Only one count was recorded for this clone. The same CDR3 is also encoded by other DNA sequences in this sample. The genes are TRBV5-1 and TRBJ1-3; D might be TRBD1 (6 bases). Trimming cost V 3 bases and J 0 bases, with 10 bases left between them. From germline, CDR1 is SGHRS and CDR2 YFSETQ. This CDR3 contains 15 residues. The CDR3 coding sequence is TGCGCCAGCAGCTCGGGACATACCTCTGGAAACACCATATATTTT. It specifies CASSSGHTSGNTIYF.

The chain joins TRBV3-1 (or the pseudogene TRBV3-2) to TRBJ2-3; D is perhaps TRBD2 (5 bases). The CDR3 length is 12 residues. Germline V CDR1 and CDR2: LGHDT, YNNKEL (reference sequence). Deletions cut 4 bases from V and 6 bases from J, with 8 bases between. The CDR3 is CASSRVADTQYF. The CDR3 DNA follows: TGTGCCAGCAGCCGAGTAGCGGATACGCAGTATTTT.

As to this clone: One end of the junction fails to match germline, which may point to a read error. The chain is built from TRBV30 and TRBJ2-3; D remains ambiguous. Germline CDR1 is GTSNPN and CDR2 is SVGIG (reference sequence). CDR3 length: 10 amino acids. CDR3 sequence (DNA): TGTGCCTGGAGTGACCCTGTACCGAGTTTT. Protein product: CAWSDPVPSF.

V usage is TRBV18 and J usage is TRBJ2-2; D might be TRBD1 (6 bases). This CDR3 contains 17 residues. The germline V gene encodes CDR1 KGHSH and CDR2 LQKENI. Trimming left V 1 base short and J 6 bases short, with 18 bases between. The CDR3 region is CASSPQFQGPGAGELFF. CDR3 sequence (DNA): TGTGCCAGCTCACCACAGTTTCAGGGGCCCGGCGCCGGGGAGCTGTTTTTT.

V is TRBV3-1 (or the pseudogene TRBV3-2) and J is TRBJ2-1; a weak D match, TRBD1 (6 bases). Germline V gives CDR1 LGHDT, CDR2 YNNKEL (reference sequence). V dropped 3 bases and J dropped 10 bases, with 7 bases sitting between them. This CDR3 is 11 amino acids long. DNA for the CDR3: TGTGCCAGCAGCCAGGGGGCCGAGCAGTTCTTC. Amino acid sequence: CASSQGAEQFF.

The genes are TRBV11-2 and TRBJ2-1; 8 nucleotides match TRBD2. The CDR3 loop spans 15 amino acids. Germline-derived CDR1 and CDR2 are SGHAT and FQNNGV. V trimming: 5 bases; J trimming: 0 bases; junction bases outside the gene matches: 3. This CDR3 is CASSPGTSSYNEQFF. The CDR3 DNA reads TGTGCCAGCAGCCCCGGGACTAGCTCCTACAATGAGCAGTTCTTC. Using reference TRBV11-2 and TRBJ2-1 for the parts outside the CDR3, the full variable domain is EAGVAQSPRYKIIEKRQSVAFWCNPISGHATLYWYQQILGQGPKLLIQFQNNGVVDDSQLPKDRFSAERLKGVDSTLKIQPAKLEDSAVYLCASSPGTSSYNEQFFGPGTRLTVL.

The chain combines TRBV3-1 (or the pseudogene TRBV3-2) with TRBJ2-5; 8 nucleotides agree with TRBD2. J was trimmed by 6 bases and V by 1 base; bases with no gene match: 1. The CDR3 extends over 13 amino acids. CDR1 LGHDT and CDR2 YNNKEL come from the germline V gene (reference sequence). The CDR3, as DNA: TGTGCCAGCAGCCAAGGTAGCGGGAAGACCCAGTACTTC. It specifies CASSQGSGKTQYF.

V is TRBV24-1 and J is TRBJ2-1, with 11 bases identical to TRBD2. The CDR3 covers 16 residues. Germline loops: CDR1 KGHDR, CDR2 SFDVKD. The junction had 3 bases not matched to a gene; V was cut back by 3 bases and J by 3 bases. This CDR3 reads CATSDQGTSGYNEQFF. The CDR3, as DNA: TGTGCCACCAGTGATCAGGGGACTAGCGGCTACAATGAGCAGTTCTTC.

The genes are TRBV9 and TRBJ2-2, with TRBD2 as a possible D gene (6 bases). Trimming shortened V by 0 bases and J by 7 bases, and 10 bases separated the two germline ends. This CDR3 has 14 amino acids. Germline CDR1 is SGDLS and CDR2 is YYNGEE. CDR3 nucleotides: TGTGCCAGCAGCGTAGTCGCGGGGCTCGGGGAGCTGTTTTTT. Protein sequence: CASSVVAGLGELFF.

The rearrangement links TRBV30 to TRBJ1-1; possibly TRBD1 for D (5 bases). V lost 3 bases, J lost 1 base, and 9 bases lay in between. The CDR3 loop spans 13 amino acids. Germline V gene data show CDR1 as GTSNPN and CDR2 as SVGIG (reference sequence). Written as DNA, the CDR3 is TGTGCCTGGAGGCAAACAGGGAACACTGAAGCTTTCTTT. Amino acid sequence: CAWRQTGNTEAFF. The whole variable domain, remainder taken from reference TRBV30 and TRBJ1-1, is SQTIHQWPATLVQPVGSPLSLECTVEGTSNPNLYWYRQAAGRGLQLLFYSVGIGQISSEVPQNLSASRPQDRQFILSSKKLLLSDSGFYLCAWRQTGNTEAFFGQGTRLTVV.

This clone was seen only once. In nucleotides, the CDR3 is TGCAGCACAACAGGGGGCGCCCCCAACTATGGCTACACCTTC. The encoded protein is CSTTGGAPNYGYTF. This chain links TRBV29-1 with TRBJ1-2; TRBD1 agrees at 9 bases. V gave up 8 bases and J gave up 2 bases; unmatched junction bases: 9. Germline V gene sequence: CDR1 SQVTM, CDR2 ANQGSEA. CDR3 length: 14 amino acids.

This chain uses TRBV5-4 with TRBJ2-3, with a possible D match to TRBD1 (6 bases). The V end was cut by 4 bases, the J end by 1 base, with 16 bases between. Per the germline V gene, CDR1 is SGHNT and CDR2 is YYREEE (reference sequence). This CDR3 comprises 16 residues. DNA of the CDR3: TGTGCCAGCAGCACAGCTGCAGGGGCGCGCACAGATACGCAGTATTTT. Its protein is CASSTAAGARTDTQYF.

This chain uses TRBV10-2 with TRBJ1-1; 7 positions agree with TRBD1. The germline gives CDR1 WSHSY, CDR2 SAAADI. The V segment lost 7 bases and the J segment 5 bases; nucleotides outside the gene matches: 10. This CDR3 is built from 14 residues. CDR3 nucleotides: TGCGCCAGCATACGACAGGGACCCCCGACTGAAGCTTTCTTT. It codes for CASIRQGPPTEAFF.

V gene TRBV7-2 combines with J gene TRBJ1-4; 7 bases line up with TRBD1. CDR3 size: 15 residues. V shed 5 bases and J 5 bases; nucleotides not matched to a gene: 8. CDR1 and CDR2 (germline): SGHTA, FQGNSA. In DNA form, the CDR3 reads TGTGCCAGCAGCGTTACAGGGGCTCCCAATGAAAAACTGTTTTTT. Translating it yields CASSVTGAPNEKLFF.

This chain uses TRBV2 with TRBJ2-5; 10 positions agree with TRBD1. Germline loops: CDR1 SNHLY, CDR2 FYNNEI. The trim removed 6 bases at V and 0 bases at J, leaving 7 bases unmatched. There are 16 residues in the CDR3. The CDR3: CASSRRTGGHQETQYF. The CDR3 coding sequence is TGTGCCAGCAGCCGTCGGACAGGGGGACACCAAGAGACCCAGTACTTC.